This is a list of T cell receptor beta chains from one sample in a study of PD-1 blockade in mismatch repair-deficient tumors. Clones were sequenced by immunoSEQ multiplex PCR, and TCRdb holds only the in-frame ones, with some missing. The sample carries just under 65,000 clones, around 88% recorded once. Sequencing used peripheral blood, obtained 52 weeks after starting pembrolizumab. The receptors shown here come from an adult with mismatch repair-deficient cancer. The CDR3 runs from the conserved cysteine through the conserved F or W. Each record gives: J gene, V gene, clone size, D gene, CDR3 DNA, CDR3 protein. The D gene is left open where the match is weak. Where a row states a size, it is once, few, many or the class of an expanded clone; other rows omit it.

TRBJ2-5 | TRBV4-3 | NA | NA | TGCGCCAGCAGTAGAGAGAAGACCCAGTACTTC | CASSREKTQYF
TRBJ2-1 | TRBV11-2 | once | TRBD2 | TGTGCCAGCAGTCGAAGCAGCGGGAGGGCCTACAATGAGCAGTTCTTC | CASSRSSGRAYNEQFF
TRBJ1-2 | TRBV5-8 | once | TRBD1 | TGTGCCAGCAGCTTGGGGGACAGGACTTTCTATGGCTACACCTTC | CASSLGDRTFYGYTF
TRBJ1-2 | TRBV6-6 | NA | NA | TGTGCCAGCAGCTCCGACAGGACCTATGGCTACACCTTC | CASSSDRTYGYTF
TRBJ2-7 | TRBV6-6 | NA | NA | TGTGCCACCAAGATAGTATTTAGCGGCTCCTACGAGCAGTACTTC | CATKIVFSGSYEQYF
TRBJ1-1 | TRBV6-5 | NA | NA | TGTGCCAGCAGTGTTAGGACAGCGAACACTGAAGCTTTCTTT | CASSVRTANTEAFF
TRBJ2-2 | TRBV5-1 | NA | TRBD1 | TGCGCCAGCAGAACTGGAGTCGGGACAGGGTTTGACGGGGAGCTGTTTTTT | CASRTGVGTGFDGELFF
TRBJ2-5 | TRBV29-1 | NA | NA | TGCAGCGTTGACCCGGGACTGCAAGAGACCCAGTACTTC | CSVDPGLQETQYF
TRBJ2-1 | TRBV5-6 | once | TRBD1 | TGTGCCAGCAGCCCAAGCTCAGGGGGTACTAACTTCAATGAGCAGTTCTTC | CASSPSSGGTNFNEQFF
TRBJ2-2 | TRBV25-1 | NA | TRBD1 | TGTGCCAGCGGCCGGGACAGGCCTTTCACCGGGGAGCTGTTTTTT | CASGRDRPFTGELFF
TRBJ1-1 | TRBV6-6 | NA | TRBD1 | TGTGCCAGCAGCCTACGGGACAGGGAAGCTTTCTTT | CASSLRDREAFF
TRBJ2-5 | TRBV11-3 | NA | TRBD2 | TGTGCCAGCAGCTCGGGACTAGCGGGAGGGGACCAAGAGACCCAGTACTTC | CASSSGLAGGDQETQYF
TRBJ2-7 | TRBV25-1 | NA | NA | TGTGCCAGCAGTGAATATTCAAGGGAGCAGTACTTC | CASSEYSREQYF
TRBJ2-5 | TRBV6-1 | NA | TRBD2 | TGTGCCAGCAGTCGACTAGCGGGGAAAGAGACCCAGTACTTC | CASSRLAGKETQYF
TRBJ2-3 | TRBV28 | NA | NA | TGTGCCAGCAGTTTTTGGCGGCAGGGGAATACAGATACGCAGTATTTT | CASSFWRQGNTDTQYF
TRBJ2-3 | TRBV4-3 | NA | TRBD2 | TGCGCCAGCAGCCAAGATTGGTCTAGCGGGCCTAGCACAGATACGCAGTATTTT | CASSQDWSSGPSTDTQYF
TRBJ2-7 | TRBV30 | NA | NA | TGTGCCTGGAGTGTACTAGAGGGAAGGGGCTCCTACGAGCAGTACTTC | CAWSVLEGRGSYEQYF
TRBJ2-7 | TRBV10-3 | NA | TRBD2 | TGTGCCATCAGCCCGAGGACTAGCGGGAGGTCGCACTACGAGCAGTACTTC | CAISPRTSGRSHYEQYF
TRBJ1-2 | TRBV14 | NA | TRBD1 | TGTGCCAGCAGCCCCAATCAGGGGGCTTATGGCTACACCTTC | CASSPNQGAYGYTF
TRBJ2-1 | TRBV7-9 | NA | TRBD2 | TGTGCCAGCAGCTGGGAGCGGGGGAGCTCCTACAATGAGCAGTTCTTC | CASSWERGSSYNEQFF
TRBJ2-5 | TRBV9 | NA | NA | TGTGCCAGCAGCGTAGATGCAGGAAACGCCCAGTACTTC | CASSVDAGNAQYF
TRBJ2-1 | TRBV7-9 | once | NA | TGTGCCAGCAGCTTAGGCGTACTCTACAATGAGCAGTTCTTC | CASSLGVLYNEQFF
TRBJ1-2 | TRBV15 | NA | NA | TGTGCCACCAGCAGAGATCGCAGGGAGCCGAATGGCTACACCTTC | CATSRDRREPNGYTF
TRBJ2-1 | TRBV29-1 | NA | NA | TGCAGCGTTGTCGGTTCCCAGGGGCCTAAAAGCTCCTACAATGAGCAGTTCTTC | CSVVGSQGPKSSYNEQFF
TRBJ1-1 | TRBV29-1 | NA | NA | TGCAGCGTTGCGGGCAGAACTGAAGCTTTCTTT | CSVAGRTEAFF
TRBJ1-1 | TRBV11-3 | NA | TRBD1 | TGTGCCAGCAGCTTAGGACAGGGGGGTAATATTGAAGCTTTCTTT | CASSLGQGGNIEAFF
TRBJ1-4 | TRBV7-9 | NA | NA | TGTGCCAGCAACCCGGGACCAAATGAAAAACTGTTTTTT | CASNPGPNEKLFF
TRBJ1-4 | TRBV25-1 | NA | NA | TGTGCCAGCAGTGAATGGCGGGCAGGGTCTAATGAAAAACTGTTTTTT | CASSEWRAGSNEKLFF
TRBJ1-5 | TRBV9 | few | TRBD1 | TGTGCCAGCAGCGCGACGACAGGGGGCAATCAGCCCCAGCATTTT | CASSATTGGNQPQHF
TRBJ1-1 | TRBV5-1 | NA | NA | TGCGCCAGCAGCTTGGTACGAGGGGTTGGTGAAGCTTTCTTT | CASSLVRGVGEAFF
TRBJ2-5 | TRBV19 | NA | NA | TGTGCCAGTAGTACAGGGTATCTAGGGGAGACCCAGTACTTC | CASSTGYLGETQYF
TRBJ2-7 | TRBV10-3 | once | NA | TGTGCCATCAGTGAAGTAAGGGGCAGCTCCTACGAGCAGTACTTC | CAISEVRGSSYEQYF
TRBJ2-2 | TRBV4-1 | NA | TRBD2 | TGCGCCAGCAGCCAAGTCGCGACACTAGCGGGAGAAGCCGGGGAGCTGTTTTTT | CASSQVATLAGEAGELFF
TRBJ1-3 | TRBV5-1 | NA | NA | TGCGCCAGCAGCTTGGACACGGTCTCTGGAAACACCATATATTTT | CASSLDTVSGNTIYF
TRBJ1-1 | TRBV25-1 | NA | NA | TGTGCCAGCAGTGACCGGTACACTGAAGCTTTCTTT | CASSDRYTEAFF
TRBJ2-3 | TRBV13 | NA | TRBD2 | TGTGCCAGCAGCTTACCTAGCGGGAGATTAACAGATACGCAGTATTTT | CASSLPSGRLTDTQYF
TRBJ2-5 | TRBV25-1 | NA | NA | TGTGCCAGCAGTGATAATCGGGGGCGACAAGAGACCCAGTACTTC | CASSDNRGRQETQYF
TRBJ2-1 | TRBV7-6 | once | NA | TGTGCCAGCAGCCCTGACGGCGTGGACGGAATTGCCAATGAGCAGTTCTTC | CASSPDGVDGIANEQFF
TRBJ1-4 | TRBV9 | NA | NA | TGTGCCAGCAGCTCCAGGGGACTAAATGAAAAACTGTTTTTT | CASSSRGLNEKLFF
TRBJ2-3 | TRBV27 | NA | NA | TGTGCCAGCAGTCGGACCCAGGTTTTAGGCACAGATACGCAGTATTTT | CASSRTQVLGTDTQYF
TRBJ2-2 | TRBV6-5 | NA | NA | TGTGCCAGCAGTTACGGGGAACCTGGGGAGCTGTTTTTT | CASSYGEPGELFF
TRBJ2-7 | TRBV7-9 | NA | TRBD2 | TGTGCCAGCAGCCTGACTAGCGGGACCCTATACGAGCAGTACTTC | CASSLTSGTLYEQYF
TRBJ2-2 | TRBV7-9 | NA | TRBD1 | TGTGCCAGCAGAGATAATCCTCGGACAGGGGGAAACACCGGGGAGCTGTTTTTT | CASRDNPRTGGNTGELFF
TRBJ2-2 | TRBV7-7 | NA | NA | TGTGCTAGCAGCTTAATTGCGGGACAGAACACCGGGGAGCTGTTTTTT | CASSLIAGQNTGELFF
TRBJ2-5 | TRBV7-3 | once | NA | TGTGCCAGCGCGCAGGGCGTGGGAGAGACCCAGTACTTC | CASAQGVGETQYF
TRBJ2-2 | TRBV5-1 | NA | NA | TGCGCCAGCAGCCACACTACAGGGTGGAACACCGGGGAGCTGTTTTTT | CASSHTTGWNTGELFF
TRBJ2-3 | TRBV28 | NA | NA | TGTGCCAGCAGCGAACTTTGGCGAGAGACAGATACGCAGTATTTT | CASSELWRETDTQYF
TRBJ2-1 | TRBV4-1 | once | NA | TGCGCCAGCAGCCAAGTTAAAGCCTCCTACAATGAGCAGTTCTTC | CASSQVKASYNEQFF
TRBJ1-5 | TRBV27 | NA | TRBD1 | TGTGCCAGCAGCCAGGACAGGGCTCGGGTCCCCCAGCATTTT | CASSQDRARVPQHF
TRBJ2-5 | TRBV5-4 | NA | NA | TGTGCCAGCAGCTTGCAGGGTGAAGAGACCCAGTACTTC | CASSLQGEETQYF